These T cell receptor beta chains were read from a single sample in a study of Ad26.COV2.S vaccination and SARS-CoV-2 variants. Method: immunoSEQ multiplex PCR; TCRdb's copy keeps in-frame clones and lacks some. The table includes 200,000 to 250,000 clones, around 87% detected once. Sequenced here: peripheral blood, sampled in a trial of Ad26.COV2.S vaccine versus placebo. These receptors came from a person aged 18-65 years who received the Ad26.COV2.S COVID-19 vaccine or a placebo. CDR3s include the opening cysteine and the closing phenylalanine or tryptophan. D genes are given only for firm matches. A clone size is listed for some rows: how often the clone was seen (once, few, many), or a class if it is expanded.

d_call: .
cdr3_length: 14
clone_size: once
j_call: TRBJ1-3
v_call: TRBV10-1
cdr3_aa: CASSELRREDTIYF
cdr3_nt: TGCGCCAGCAGTGAGCTCCGGAGAGAGGACACCATATATTTT

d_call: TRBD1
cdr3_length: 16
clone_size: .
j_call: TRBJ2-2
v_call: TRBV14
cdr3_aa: CASSQVRTGNTGELFF
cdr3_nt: TGTGCCAGCAGCCAAGTACGGACAGGAAACACCGGGGAGCTGTTTTTT

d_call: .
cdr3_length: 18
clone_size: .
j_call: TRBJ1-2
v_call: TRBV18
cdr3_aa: CASSPPRRGLTLNYGYTF
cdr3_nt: TGTGCCAGCTCACCACCGCGGCGGGGGCTCACTTTAAACTATGGCTACACCTTC

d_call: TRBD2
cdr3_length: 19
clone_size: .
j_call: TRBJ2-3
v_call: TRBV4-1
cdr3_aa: CASSLHRLAGGRPGDTQYF
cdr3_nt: TGCGCCAGCAGCCTCCACCGACTAGCGGGGGGGCGCCCCGGAGATACGCAGTATTTT

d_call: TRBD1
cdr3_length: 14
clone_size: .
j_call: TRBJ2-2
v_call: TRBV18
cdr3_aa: CASSGQGLAGELFF
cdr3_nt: TGTGCCAGCTCCGGACAGGGCCTCGCCGGGGAGCTGTTTTTT

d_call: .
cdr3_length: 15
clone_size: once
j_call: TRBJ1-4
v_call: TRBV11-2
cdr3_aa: CASSLDGARVEKLFF
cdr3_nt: TGTGCCAGCAGCTTAGATGGGGCCCGCGTTGAAAAACTGTTTTTT

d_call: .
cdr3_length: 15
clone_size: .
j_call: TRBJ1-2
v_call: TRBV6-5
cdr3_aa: CASSYSRRVGYGYTF
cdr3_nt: TGTGCCAGCAGTTACTCGCGCAGGGTGGGGTATGGCTACACCTTC

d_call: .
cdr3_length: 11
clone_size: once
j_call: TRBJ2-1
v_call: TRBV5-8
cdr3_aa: CASSLGEGRFF
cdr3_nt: TGTGCCAGCAGTTTAGGGGAAGGCCGGTTCTTC

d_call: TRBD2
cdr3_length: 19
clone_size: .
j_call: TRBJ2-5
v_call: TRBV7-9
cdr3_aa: CASSLIVGLAEVYQETQYF
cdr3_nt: TGTGCCAGCAGCTTAATAGTGGGACTAGCGGAGGTTTACCAAGAGACCCAGTACTTC

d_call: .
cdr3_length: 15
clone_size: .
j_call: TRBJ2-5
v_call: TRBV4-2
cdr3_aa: CASSSTRLSKETQYF
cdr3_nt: TGTGCCAGCAGCTCAACGCGGCTTTCCAAAGAGACCCAGTACTTC

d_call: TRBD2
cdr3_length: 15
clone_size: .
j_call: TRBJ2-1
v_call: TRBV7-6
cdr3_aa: CASSLSGSLNNEQFF
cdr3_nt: TGTGCCAGCAGCCTTAGCGGGAGTTTGAACAATGAGCAGTTCTTC

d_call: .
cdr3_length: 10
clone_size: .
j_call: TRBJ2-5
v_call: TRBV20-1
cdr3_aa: CPGGQETQYF
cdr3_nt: TGCCCTGGGGGCCAAGAGACCCAGTACTTC

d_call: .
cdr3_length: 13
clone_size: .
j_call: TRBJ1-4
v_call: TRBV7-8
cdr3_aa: CASSSTNPVKLFF
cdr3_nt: TGTGCCAGCAGCTCCACTAATCCGGTTAAACTGTTTTTT

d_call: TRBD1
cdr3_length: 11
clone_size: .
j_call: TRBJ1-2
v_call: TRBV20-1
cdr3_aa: CSAPQGFGYTF
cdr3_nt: TGCAGTGCGCCACAGGGGTTTGGCTACACCTTC

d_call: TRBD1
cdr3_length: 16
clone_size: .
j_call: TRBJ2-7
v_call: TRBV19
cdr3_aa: CASSIRAYRDSYEQYF
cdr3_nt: TGTGCCAGTAGTATAAGGGCTTACCGGGACAGTTACGAGCAGTACTTC

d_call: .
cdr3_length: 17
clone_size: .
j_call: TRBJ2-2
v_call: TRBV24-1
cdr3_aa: CATSDLSGTVSTGELFF
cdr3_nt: TGTGCCACCAGTGATTTAAGCGGGACAGTCTCCACCGGGGAGCTGTTTTTT

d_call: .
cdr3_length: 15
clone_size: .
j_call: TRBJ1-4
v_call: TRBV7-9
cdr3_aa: CASSLETSGRQKLFF
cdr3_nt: TGTGCCAGCAGCTTAGAAACTTCTGGACGTCAAAAACTGTTTTTT

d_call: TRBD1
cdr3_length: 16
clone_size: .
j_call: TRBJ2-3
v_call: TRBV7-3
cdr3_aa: CASSPRQGAGADTQYF
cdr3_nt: TGTGCCAGCAGCCCTCGACAGGGGGCAGGAGCAGATACGCAGTATTTT

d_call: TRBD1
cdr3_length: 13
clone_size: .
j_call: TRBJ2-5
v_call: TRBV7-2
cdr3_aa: CASRLGQGGTQYF
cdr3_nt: TGTGCCAGCAGACTAGGACAGGGTGGGACCCAGTACTTC

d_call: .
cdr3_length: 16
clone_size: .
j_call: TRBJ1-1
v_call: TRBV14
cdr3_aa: CASSLPHSLGPTEAFF
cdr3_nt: TGTGCCAGCAGCCTGCCTCATTCTTTGGGGCCCACTGAAGCTTTCTTT

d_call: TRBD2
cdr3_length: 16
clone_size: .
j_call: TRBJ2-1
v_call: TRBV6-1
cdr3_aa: CASSAFSGGTYNEQFF
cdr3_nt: TGTGCCAGCAGTGCCTTTAGCGGGGGCACCTACAATGAGCAGTTCTTC

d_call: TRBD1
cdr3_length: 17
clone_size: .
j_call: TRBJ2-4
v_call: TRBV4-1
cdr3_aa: CASSQDWTGVAKNIQYF
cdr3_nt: TGCGCCAGCAGCCAAGATTGGACAGGGGTTGCCAAAAACATTCAGTACTTC

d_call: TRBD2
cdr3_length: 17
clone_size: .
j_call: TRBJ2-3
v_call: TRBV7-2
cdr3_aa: CASSLSHEGGPLDTQYF
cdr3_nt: TGTGCCAGCAGCTTAAGTCATGAGGGAGGGCCCCTGGATACGCAGTATTTT

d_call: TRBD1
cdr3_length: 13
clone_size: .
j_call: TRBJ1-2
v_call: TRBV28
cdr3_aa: CASSPDRMDGYTF
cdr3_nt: TGTGCCAGCAGCCCGGACAGGATGGATGGCTACACCTTC

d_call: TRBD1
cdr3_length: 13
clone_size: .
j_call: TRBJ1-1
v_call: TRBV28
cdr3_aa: CASSSRQGRKAFF
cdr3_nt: TGTGCCAGCAGCAGCCGACAGGGGCGAAAAGCTTTCTTT

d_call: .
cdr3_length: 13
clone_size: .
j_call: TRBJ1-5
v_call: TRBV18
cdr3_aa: CASSPEINQPQHF
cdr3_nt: TGTGCCAGCTCCCCCGAGATCAATCAGCCCCAGCATTTT

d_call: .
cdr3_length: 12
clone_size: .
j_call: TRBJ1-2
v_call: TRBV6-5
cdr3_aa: CASSSQGGGYTF
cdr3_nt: TGTGCCAGCAGTTCACAGGGAGGAGGCTACACCTTC

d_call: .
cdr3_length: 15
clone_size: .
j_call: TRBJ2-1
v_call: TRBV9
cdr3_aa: CASSVEGISYNEQFF
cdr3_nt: TGTGCCAGCAGCGTAGAGGGGATCTCCTACAATGAGCAGTTCTTC

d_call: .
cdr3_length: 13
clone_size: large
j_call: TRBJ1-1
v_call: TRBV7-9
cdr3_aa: CASSLWEGLEAFF
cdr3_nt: TGTGCCAGCAGCTTATGGGAAGGGTTGGAGGCTTTCTTT

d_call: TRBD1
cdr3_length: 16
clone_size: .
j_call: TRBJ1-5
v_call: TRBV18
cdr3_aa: CASSPGTGGVNQPQHF
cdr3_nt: TGTGCCAGCTCACCAGGGACAGGGGGCGTCAATCAGCCCCAGCATTTT

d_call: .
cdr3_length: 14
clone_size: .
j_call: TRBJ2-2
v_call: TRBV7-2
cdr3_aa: CASSLMANTGELFF
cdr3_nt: TGTGCCAGCAGCTTAATGGCGAACACCGGGGAGCTGTTTTTT

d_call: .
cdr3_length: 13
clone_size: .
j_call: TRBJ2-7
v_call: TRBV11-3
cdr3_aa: CAFSGRNTYEQYF
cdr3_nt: TGTGCCTTTTCAGGAAGAAATACCTACGAGCAGTACTTC

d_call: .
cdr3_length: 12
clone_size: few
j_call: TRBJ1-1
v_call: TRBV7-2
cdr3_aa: CASSRGHTEAFF
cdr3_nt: TGTGCCAGCAGCCGGGGGCACACTGAAGCTTTCTTT

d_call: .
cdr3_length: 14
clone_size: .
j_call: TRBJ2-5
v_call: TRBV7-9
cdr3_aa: CASSLLMYQETQYF
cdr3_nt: TGTGCCAGCAGCTTACTCATGTACCAAGAGACCCAGTACTTC

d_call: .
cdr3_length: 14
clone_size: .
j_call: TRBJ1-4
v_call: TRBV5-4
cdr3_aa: CASSPDGRGEKLFF
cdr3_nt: TGTGCCAGCAGCCCGGACGGGCGGGGTGAAAAACTGTTTTTT

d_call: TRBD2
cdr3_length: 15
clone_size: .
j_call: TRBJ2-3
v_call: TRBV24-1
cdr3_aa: CATSGGTSGSDTQYF
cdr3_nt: TGTGCCACCAGTGGTGGGACTAGCGGTTCAGATACGCAGTATTTT

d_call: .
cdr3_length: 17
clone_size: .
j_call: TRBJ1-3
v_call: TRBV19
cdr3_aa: CASSMTAGPLSGNTIYF
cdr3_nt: TGTGCCAGTAGTATGACCGCGGGGCCGCTCTCTGGAAACACCATATATTTT

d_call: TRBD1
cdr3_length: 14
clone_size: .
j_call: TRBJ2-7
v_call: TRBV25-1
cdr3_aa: CASSAGGVLGEQYF
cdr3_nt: TGTGCCAGCAGTGCAGGGGGCGTATTGGGCGAGCAGTACTTC

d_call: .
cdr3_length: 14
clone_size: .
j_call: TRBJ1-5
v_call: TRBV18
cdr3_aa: CASSLDSSNQPQHF
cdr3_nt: TGTGCCAGCTCACTTGACAGTAGCAATCAGCCCCAGCATTTT

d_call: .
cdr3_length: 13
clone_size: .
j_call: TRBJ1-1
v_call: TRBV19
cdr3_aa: CASSIYGGTEAFF
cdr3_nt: TGTGCCAGTAGTATATACGGCGGGACTGAAGCTTTCTTT

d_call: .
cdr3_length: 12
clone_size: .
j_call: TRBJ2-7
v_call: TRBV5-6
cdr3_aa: CASSLKVYEQYF
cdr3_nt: TGTGCCAGCAGCTTAAAAGTTTACGAGCAGTACTTC

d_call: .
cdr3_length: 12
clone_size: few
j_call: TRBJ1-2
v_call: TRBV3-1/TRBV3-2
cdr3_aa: CASRGLNYGYTF
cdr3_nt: TGTGCCAGCAGAGGACTGAACTATGGCTACACCTTC

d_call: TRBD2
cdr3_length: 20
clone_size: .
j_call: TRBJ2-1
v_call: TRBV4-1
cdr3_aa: CASSQAPGLAGGPSYNEQFF
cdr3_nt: TGCGCCAGCAGCCAAGCCCCGGGACTAGCGGGAGGGCCCTCCTACAATGAGCAGTTCTTC

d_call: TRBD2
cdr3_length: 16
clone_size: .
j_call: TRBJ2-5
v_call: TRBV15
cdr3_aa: CATSRSSGGAWETQYF
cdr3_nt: TGTGCCACCAGCAGATCTAGCGGGGGGGCCTGGGAGACCCAGTACTTC

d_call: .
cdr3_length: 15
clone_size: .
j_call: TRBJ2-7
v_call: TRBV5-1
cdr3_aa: CASSWTGTQGDEQYF
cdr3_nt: TGCGCCAGCAGCTGGACCGGGACCCAGGGCGACGAGCAGTACTTC

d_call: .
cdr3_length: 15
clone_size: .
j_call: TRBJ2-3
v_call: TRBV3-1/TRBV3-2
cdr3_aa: CASSQETGLADTQYF
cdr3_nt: TGTGCCAGCAGCCAAGAAACGGGTTTAGCAGATACGCAGTATTTT

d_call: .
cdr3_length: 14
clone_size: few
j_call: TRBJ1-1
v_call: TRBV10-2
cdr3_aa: CASSESRGRPEAFF
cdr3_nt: TGCGCCAGCAGTGAGTCGAGGGGCAGGCCAGAAGCTTTCTTT

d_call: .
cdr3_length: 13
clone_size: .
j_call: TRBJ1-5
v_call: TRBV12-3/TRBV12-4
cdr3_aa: CASSFYLEGPQHF
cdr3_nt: TGTGCCAGCAGTTTTTACCTGGAGGGGCCCCAGCATTTT

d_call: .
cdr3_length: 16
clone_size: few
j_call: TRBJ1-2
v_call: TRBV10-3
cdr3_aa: CAISELGGGNNYGYTF
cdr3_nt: TGTGCCATCAGTGAACTCGGGGGAGGGAATAACTATGGCTACACCTTC

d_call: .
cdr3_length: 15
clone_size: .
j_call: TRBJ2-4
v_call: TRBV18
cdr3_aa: CASSLPVEGKNIQYF
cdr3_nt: TGTGCCAGCTCACTTCCGGTAGAGGGCAAAAACATTCAGTACTTC

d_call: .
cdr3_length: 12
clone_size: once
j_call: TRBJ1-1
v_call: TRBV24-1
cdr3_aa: CATSDWADQFTF
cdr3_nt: TGTGCCACCAGTGATTGGGCAGATCAATTTACCTTT

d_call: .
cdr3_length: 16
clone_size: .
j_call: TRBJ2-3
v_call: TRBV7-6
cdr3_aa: CASSLLGRDSTDTQYF
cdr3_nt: TGTGCCAGCAGCTTATTGGGACGGGACAGCACAGATACGCAGTATTTT

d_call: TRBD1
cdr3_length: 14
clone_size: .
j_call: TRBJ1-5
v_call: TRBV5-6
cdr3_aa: CASSLTGVNQPQHF
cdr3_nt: TGTGCCAGCAGCTTGACAGGGGTCAATCAGCCCCAGCATTTT